This T cell receptor beta chain was sequenced during a study of T cell changes during pregnancy in multiple sclerosis. Repertoires were generated with immunoSEQ multiplex PCR, while TCRdb's copy carries only in-frame clones and drops some. Here the sample spans approximately 31,000 clones, approximately 89% being singletons. Germline CDR1 SEHNR, CDR2 FQNEAQ (reference sequence). V trimming: 5 bases; J trimming: 3 bases; junction bases outside the gene matches: 9. The CDR3 runs to 15 residues. The TCR originated in a female donor with multiple sclerosis, enrolled in a pregnancy study. Source: CD8+ T cells from peripheral blood mononuclear cells, taken in the second trimester of pregnancy. The chain couples TRBV7-9 to TRBJ2-7; 8 bases map to TRBD1. CDR3 region: CASSDGQGEYYEQYF. The CDR3 DNA reads as TGTGCCAGCAGCGACGGACAGGGCGAATACTACGAGCAGTACTTC.